This T cell receptor (beta chain) was documented in a study of PD-1 blockade in classical Hodgkin lymphoma. Study conclusions and caveats: As was reported, newly diagnosed patients showed lower baseline TCR diversity than healthy donors did. Later analyses included only patients treated at least 1 year post-ASCT. Complete responders entered with baseline diversity on par with newly diagnosed patients, the results showed.

With no exception, relapse followed autologous stem cell transplantation in all patients, and brentuximab vedotin exposure varied. When best responses were assessed, they were complete response, partial response or progressive disease. Clones were read by immunoSEQ multiplex PCR, and TCRdb kept only the in-frame ones, dropping some. This table has 23,000 or so clones, 60% to 80% appearing once. Germline loops: CDR1 SNHLY, CDR2 FYNNEI. V shed 6 bases and J 4 bases; nucleotides not matched to a gene: 4. CDR3 size: 15 residues. Points on this clone: As yet, its antigen is unknown.

The starting material was peripheral blood mononuclear cells (PBMCs), obtained at baseline. The chain carries TRBV2 and TRBJ1-5; 12 bases align to TRBD1. The clonotype originates from a human donor with classical Hodgkin lymphoma. This chain's CDR3 is CASRGTGGGNQPQHF. The CDR3 coding sequence is TGTGCCAGCAGAGGGACAGGGGGCGGGAATCAGCCCCAGCATTTT.